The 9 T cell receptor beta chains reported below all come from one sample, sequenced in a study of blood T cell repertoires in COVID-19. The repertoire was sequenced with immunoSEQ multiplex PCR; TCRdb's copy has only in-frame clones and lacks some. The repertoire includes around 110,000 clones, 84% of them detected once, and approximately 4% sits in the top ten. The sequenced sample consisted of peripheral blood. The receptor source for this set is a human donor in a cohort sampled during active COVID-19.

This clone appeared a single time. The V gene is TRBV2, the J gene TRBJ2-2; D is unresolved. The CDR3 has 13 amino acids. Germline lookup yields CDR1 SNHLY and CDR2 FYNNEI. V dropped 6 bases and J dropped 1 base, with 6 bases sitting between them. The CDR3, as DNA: TGTGCCAGCAGCCCGGGGAACACCGGGGAGCTGTTTTTT. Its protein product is CASSPGNTGELFF.

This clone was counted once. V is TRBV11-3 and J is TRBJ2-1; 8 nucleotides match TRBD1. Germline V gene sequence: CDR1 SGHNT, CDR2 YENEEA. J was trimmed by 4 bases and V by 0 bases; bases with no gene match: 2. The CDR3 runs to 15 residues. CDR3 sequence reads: CASSLEGDRYNEQFF. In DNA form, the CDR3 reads TGTGCCAGCAGCTTAGAAGGGGACAGGTACAATGAGCAGTTCTTC.

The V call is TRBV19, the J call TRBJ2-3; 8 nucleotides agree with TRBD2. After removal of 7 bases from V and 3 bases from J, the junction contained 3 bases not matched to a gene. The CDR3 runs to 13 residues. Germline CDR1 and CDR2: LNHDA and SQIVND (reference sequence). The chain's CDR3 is CASTLAGTDTQYF. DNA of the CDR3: TGTGCCAGTACTTTAGCGGGAACAGATACGCAGTATTTT.

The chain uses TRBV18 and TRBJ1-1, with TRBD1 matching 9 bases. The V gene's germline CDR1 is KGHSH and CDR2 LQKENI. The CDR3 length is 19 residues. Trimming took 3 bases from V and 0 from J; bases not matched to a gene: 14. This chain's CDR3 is CASSPFQRDRDALNTEAFF. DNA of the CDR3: TGTGCCAGCTCACCGTTTCAACGGGACAGGGATGCCCTGAACACTGAAGCTTTCTTT. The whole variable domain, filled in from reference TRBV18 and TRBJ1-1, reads NAGVMQNPRHLVRRRGQEARLRCSPMKGHSHVYWYRQLPEEGLKFMVYLQKENIIDESGMPKERFSAEFPKEGPSILRIQQVVRGDSAAYFCASSPFQRDRDALNTEAFFGQGTRLTVV.

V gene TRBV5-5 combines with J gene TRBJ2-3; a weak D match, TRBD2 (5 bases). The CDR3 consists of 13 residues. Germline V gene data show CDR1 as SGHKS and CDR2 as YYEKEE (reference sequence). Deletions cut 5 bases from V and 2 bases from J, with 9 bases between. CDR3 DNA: TGTGCCAGCAGAACCGACTACACAGATACGCAGTATTTT. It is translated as CASRTDYTDTQYF.

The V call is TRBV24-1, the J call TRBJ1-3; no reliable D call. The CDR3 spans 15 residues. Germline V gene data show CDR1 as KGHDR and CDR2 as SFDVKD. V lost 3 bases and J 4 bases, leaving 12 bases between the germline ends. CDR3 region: CATSDPRGGGNTIYF. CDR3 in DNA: TGTGCCACCAGTGATCCCCGTGGTGGCGGAAACACCATATATTTT.

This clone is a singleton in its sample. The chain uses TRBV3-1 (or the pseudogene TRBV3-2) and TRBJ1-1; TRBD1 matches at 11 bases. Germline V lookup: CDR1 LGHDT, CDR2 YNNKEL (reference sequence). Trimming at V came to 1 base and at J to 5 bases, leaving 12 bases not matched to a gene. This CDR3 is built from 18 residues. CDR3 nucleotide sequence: TGTGCCAGCAGCCAAGCGTCTTGGGGACAGGGGGGAGGAACTGAAGCTTTCTTT. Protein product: CASSQASWGQGGGTEAFF.

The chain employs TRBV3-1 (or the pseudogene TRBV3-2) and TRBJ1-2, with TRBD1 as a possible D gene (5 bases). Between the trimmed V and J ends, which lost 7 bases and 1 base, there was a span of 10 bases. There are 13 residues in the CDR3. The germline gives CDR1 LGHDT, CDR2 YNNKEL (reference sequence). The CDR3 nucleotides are TGTGCCAGCACCCAGGGCAATAACTATGGCTACACCTTC. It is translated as CASTQGNNYGYTF.

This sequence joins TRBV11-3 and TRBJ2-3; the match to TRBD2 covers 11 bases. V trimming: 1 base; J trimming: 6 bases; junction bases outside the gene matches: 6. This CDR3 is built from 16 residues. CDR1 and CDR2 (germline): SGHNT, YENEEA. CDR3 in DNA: TGTGCCAGCAGCTTAGTTACTAGCGGGAGTGAGGATACGCAGTATTTT. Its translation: CASSLVTSGSEDTQYF.